These T cell receptor beta chains were read from a single sample in a study of sequential checkpoint blockade in melanoma. The protocol was immunoSEQ multiplex PCR, while the TCRdb copy is restricted to in-frame clones and leaves out a portion. Of just over 15,000 clones in the sample, approximately 80% were seen once. The sample here was CD8+ T cells sorted from blood (inferred from file names), taken from a patient given nivolumab and ipilimumab in sequence. Receptor source: a human donor with melanoma. CDR3s include the opening cysteine and the closing phenylalanine or tryptophan. The order of the fields is D gene, V gene, clone size, J gene, CDR3 DNA, CDR3 protein. D genes are given only for firm matches. The size field is filled for only some rows; it gives once, few, many or a size class.

d_call: NA; v_call: TRBV4-1; clone_size: NA; j_call: TRBJ2-7; cdr3_nt: TGCGCCAGCAGCCAAGTTCTCAACGCAGCCTACGAGCAGTACTTC; cdr3_aa: CASSQVLNAAYEQYF
d_call: NA; v_call: TRBV2; clone_size: NA; j_call: TRBJ2-3; cdr3_nt: TGTGCCAGCGATGCGGCGATAGACGCTCGGTCCCATAGTCCAGATACGCAGTATTTT; cdr3_aa: CASDAAIDARSHSPDTQYF
d_call: TRBD1; v_call: TRBV4-1; clone_size: NA; j_call: TRBJ1-1; cdr3_nt: TGCGCCAGCAGCCAAGATTCGGGGACAGGGCTAACTGAAGCTTTCTTT; cdr3_aa: CASSQDSGTGLTEAFF
d_call: NA; v_call: TRBV5-4; clone_size: NA; j_call: TRBJ2-1; cdr3_nt: TGTGCCAGCAGCTTGGAGAGCGAGAATGAGCAGTTCTTC; cdr3_aa: CASSLESENEQFF
d_call: NA; v_call: TRBV6-1; clone_size: NA; j_call: TRBJ2-4; cdr3_nt: TGTGCCAGCAGTGAAGAGGTAGCTAGCGCTTGGGATGACATTCAGTACTTC; cdr3_aa: CASSEEVASAWDDIQYF
d_call: NA; v_call: TRBV29-1; clone_size: NA; j_call: TRBJ2-7; cdr3_nt: TGCAGCGTAAGGAGACTGAACTCCTACGAGCAGTACTTC; cdr3_aa: CSVRRLNSYEQYF
d_call: NA; v_call: TRBV6-4; clone_size: few; j_call: TRBJ2-3; cdr3_nt: TGTGCCAGCAGTCGGGCCGGAGGTTCAGATACGCAGTATTTT; cdr3_aa: CASSRAGGSDTQYF
d_call: TRBD2; v_call: TRBV7-9; clone_size: NA; j_call: TRBJ2-3; cdr3_nt: TGTGCCAGCAGCCCGTTACTAGCGGGGGTAGATTATAGCACAGATACGCAGTATTTT; cdr3_aa: CASSPLLAGVDYSTDTQYF
d_call: TRBD1; v_call: TRBV5-1; clone_size: NA; j_call: TRBJ1-1; cdr3_nt: TGCGCCAGCAGTCTCCGACAGGGGAATCAGGCGGACACTGAAGCTTTCTTT; cdr3_aa: CASSLRQGNQADTEAFF
d_call: TRBD1; v_call: TRBV7-9; clone_size: once; j_call: TRBJ2-5; cdr3_nt: TGTGCCAGCAGCAGCCGGACAGGGGAAGAGACCCAGTACTTC; cdr3_aa: CASSSRTGEETQYF
d_call: TRBD2; v_call: TRBV4-2; clone_size: NA; j_call: TRBJ2-7; cdr3_nt: TGTGCCAGCAGCCAAGCCGCTCTAGCGGGTGGGTCCTACGAGCAGTACTTC; cdr3_aa: CASSQAALAGGSYEQYF
d_call: NA; v_call: TRBV4-1; clone_size: NA; j_call: TRBJ1-6; cdr3_nt: TGCGCCAGCAGCCCACAGGGATCGACAGTTTCACCCCTCCACTTT; cdr3_aa: CASSPQGSTVSPLHF
d_call: NA; v_call: TRBV9; clone_size: NA; j_call: TRBJ2-1; cdr3_nt: TGTGCCCCGGGATCCTACAATGAGCAGTTCTTC; cdr3_aa: CAPGSYNEQFF
d_call: NA; v_call: TRBV7-9; clone_size: NA; j_call: TRBJ2-2; cdr3_nt: TGTGCCAGCAGCTTGACAGCTCTGGGGGAGCTGTTTTTT; cdr3_aa: CASSLTALGELFF
d_call: TRBD2; v_call: TRBV4-2; clone_size: NA; j_call: TRBJ2-3; cdr3_nt: TGTGCCAGCAGCCAAGCACCTAGCGGGGGAGCAGATACGCAGTATTTT; cdr3_aa: CASSQAPSGGADTQYF
d_call: TRBD1; v_call: TRBV9; clone_size: NA; j_call: TRBJ2-7; cdr3_nt: TGTGCCAGCAGCACATACGGGACAGGGGCCTACGAGCAGTACTTC; cdr3_aa: CASSTYGTGAYEQYF
d_call: TRBD1; v_call: TRBV27; clone_size: once; j_call: TRBJ2-3; cdr3_nt: TGTGCCAGCAGTTCCGACAGGGTCACAGATACGCAGTATTTT; cdr3_aa: CASSSDRVTDTQYF
d_call: NA; v_call: TRBV29-1; clone_size: NA; j_call: TRBJ2-2; cdr3_nt: TGCAGCGTCAATTTGGTCGGGACACATAACACCGGGGAGCTGTTTTTT; cdr3_aa: CSVNLVGTHNTGELFF
d_call: NA; v_call: TRBV6-5; clone_size: once; j_call: TRBJ2-2; cdr3_nt: TGTGCCAGCAGTTACTCTCCGACTGGCACCGGGGAGCTGTTTTTT; cdr3_aa: CASSYSPTGTGELFF
d_call: TRBD1; v_call: TRBV28; clone_size: NA; j_call: TRBJ2-7; cdr3_nt: TGTGCCAGCAGTCGGATTTCCGGGACAGCTAGCGAGCAGTACTTC; cdr3_aa: CASSRISGTASEQYF
d_call: NA; v_call: TRBV10-2; clone_size: NA; j_call: TRBJ2-1; cdr3_nt: TGCGCCGTCCTAAGCGGGCAGGGTGTATTTAGGGAGCAGTTCTTC; cdr3_aa: CAVLSGQGVFREQFF
d_call: NA; v_call: TRBV15; clone_size: NA; j_call: TRBJ2-7; cdr3_nt: TGTGCCACCAGCAGGACAGAGATTAGGGAGCAGTACTTC; cdr3_aa: CATSRTEIREQYF
d_call: TRBD2; v_call: TRBV6-5; clone_size: NA; j_call: TRBJ2-7; cdr3_nt: TGTGCCACGCGGGGGGGCTCCTACGAGCAGTACTTC; cdr3_aa: CATRGGSYEQYF
d_call: NA; v_call: TRBV27; clone_size: NA; j_call: TRBJ2-7; cdr3_nt: TGTGCCAGCAGACGGGGGGCCCCATCCTACGAGCAGTACTTC; cdr3_aa: CASRRGAPSYEQYF
d_call: NA; v_call: TRBV6-1; clone_size: once; j_call: TRBJ2-1; cdr3_nt: TGTGCCAGCATGGCGAGCTGGGAGTACAATGAGCAGTTCTTC; cdr3_aa: CASMASWEYNEQFF
d_call: NA; v_call: TRBV14; clone_size: NA; j_call: TRBJ2-7; cdr3_nt: TGTGCCAGCAGCCACCTCCGGGACACTAACTACGAGCAGTACTTC; cdr3_aa: CASSHLRDTNYEQYF
d_call: NA; v_call: TRBV7-9; clone_size: NA; j_call: TRBJ2-3; cdr3_nt: TGTGCCAGCAGCCCGAGACACACAGATACGCAGTATTTT; cdr3_aa: CASSPRHTDTQYF
d_call: NA; v_call: TRBV5-1; clone_size: NA; j_call: TRBJ2-7; cdr3_nt: TGCGCCAGCAGCGAATACAGGCCTGCGGACGAGCAGTACTTC; cdr3_aa: CASSEYRPADEQYF
d_call: NA; v_call: TRBV9; clone_size: few; j_call: TRBJ2-5; cdr3_nt: TGTGCCAGCAGCCCCTGGGAGACACTAGAGACCCAGTACTTC; cdr3_aa: CASSPWETLETQYF
d_call: NA; v_call: TRBV27; clone_size: NA; j_call: TRBJ2-7; cdr3_nt: TGTGCCAGCAGTACATACGGGAGTGTCTACGAGCAGTACTTC; cdr3_aa: CASSTYGSVYEQYF
d_call: TRBD2; v_call: TRBV27; clone_size: NA; j_call: TRBJ2-7; cdr3_nt: TGTGCCAGCAGTTTGAGCGGGGGGGACTACGAGCAGTACTTC; cdr3_aa: CASSLSGGDYEQYF
d_call: TRBD2; v_call: TRBV9; clone_size: NA; j_call: TRBJ2-6; cdr3_nt: TGTGCCGGCAGCCCCCGGACGGGGGGAGGTGGGGCCAACGTCCTGACTTTC; cdr3_aa: CAGSPRTGGGGANVLTF
d_call: TRBD2; v_call: TRBV11-2; clone_size: NA; j_call: TRBJ2-5; cdr3_nt: TGTGCCAGCAGCTCAGGACTAGCCAGCTCTTGGGAGCAGTACTTC; cdr3_aa: CASSSGLASSWEQYF
d_call: TRBD1; v_call: TRBV6-5; clone_size: once; j_call: TRBJ2-1; cdr3_nt: TGTGCCAGCAGTACGGACAGGAATGAGCAGTTCTTC; cdr3_aa: CASSTDRNEQFF
d_call: NA; v_call: TRBV25-1; clone_size: NA; j_call: TRBJ2-3; cdr3_nt: TGTGCCAGCAGTGATGTCCAGGGGCCCACAGATACGCAGTATTTT; cdr3_aa: CASSDVQGPTDTQYF
d_call: TRBD1; v_call: TRBV7-9; clone_size: NA; j_call: TRBJ1-2; cdr3_nt: TGTGCCAGCAGCTTAGTAGTTACAGGGGGCGGCTACACCTTC; cdr3_aa: CASSLVVTGGGYTF
d_call: NA; v_call: TRBV27; clone_size: once; j_call: TRBJ1-4; cdr3_nt: TGTGCCAGCAGTTTGGGGGGAAAACTGTTTTTT; cdr3_aa: CASSLGGKLFF
d_call: NA; v_call: TRBV7-2; clone_size: NA; j_call: TRBJ2-7; cdr3_nt: TGTGCCAGCAGCTTAGCCCTACCCTACGAGCAGTACTTC; cdr3_aa: CASSLALPYEQYF
d_call: TRBD1; v_call: TRBV29-1; clone_size: NA; j_call: TRBJ2-7; cdr3_nt: TGCAGCGTTGAGACAGGGTTCTACGAGCAGTACTTC; cdr3_aa: CSVETGFYEQYF
d_call: TRBD1; v_call: TRBV6-4; clone_size: NA; j_call: TRBJ2-7; cdr3_nt: TGTGCCAGCAGTGACTCTCCGGGACAGGGGGCAAACGAGCAGTACTTC; cdr3_aa: CASSDSPGQGANEQYF
d_call: TRBD2; v_call: TRBV6-4; clone_size: NA; j_call: TRBJ2-1; cdr3_nt: TGTGCCAGCACCGACCGGGACGGGGGGAATGAGCAGTTCTTC; cdr3_aa: CASTDRDGGNEQFF
d_call: NA; v_call: TRBV5-6; clone_size: NA; j_call: TRBJ1-4; cdr3_nt: TGTGCCAGCAGCTTGGGGACAGCAGAACTGTTTTTT; cdr3_aa: CASSLGTAELFF
d_call: TRBD2; v_call: TRBV6-4; clone_size: NA; j_call: TRBJ2-1; cdr3_nt: TGTGCCAGCAGTGACAAAGGCGGGGGCTACAATGAGCAGTTCTTC; cdr3_aa: CASSDKGGGYNEQFF
d_call: NA; v_call: TRBV9; clone_size: NA; j_call: TRBJ2-7; cdr3_nt: TGTGCCAGCAGCGTGCGCGGGGAGAGCTCCTACGAGCAGTACTTC; cdr3_aa: CASSVRGESSYEQYF
d_call: NA; v_call: TRBV7-9; clone_size: NA; j_call: TRBJ2-5; cdr3_nt: TGTGCCAGCAGTCAAACGCAGAACCTCAGGGAGACCCAGTACTTC; cdr3_aa: CASSQTQNLRETQYF
d_call: TRBD2; v_call: TRBV10-3; clone_size: NA; j_call: TRBJ2-2; cdr3_nt: TGTGCCATCAGTGAGGCCCCCAGCGGGACTCTATCCTCGGGTGGCGGGGAGCTGTTTTTT; cdr3_aa: CAISEAPSGTLSSGGGELFF
d_call: NA; v_call: TRBV6-6; clone_size: few; j_call: TRBJ1-3; cdr3_nt: TGTGCCAGCAGTACCCAGGCCCGCTCTGGAAACACCATATATTTT; cdr3_aa: CASSTQARSGNTIYF
d_call: TRBD1; v_call: TRBV15; clone_size: once; j_call: TRBJ2-7; cdr3_nt: TGTGCCACCAGCGACAGGGTCAACTACGAGCAGTACTTC; cdr3_aa: CATSDRVNYEQYF
d_call: TRBD1; v_call: TRBV7-9; clone_size: NA; j_call: TRBJ2-1; cdr3_nt: TGTGCCAGCAGCGGAAGACAGGGCACTTCCTACAATGAGCAGTTCTTC; cdr3_aa: CASSGRQGTSYNEQFF
d_call: NA; v_call: TRBV5-4; clone_size: NA; j_call: TRBJ1-6; cdr3_nt: TGTGCCAGCAGCTTGCGGGGCTATAATTCACCCCTCCACTTT; cdr3_aa: CASSLRGYNSPLHF